The 22 T cell receptor beta chains below come from one sample, sequenced in a study of cytomegalovirus exposure and HLA in healthy donors. The PCR was carried out with 60 Vbeta primers and 13 Jbeta primers. The repertoire was sequenced with immunoSEQ multiplex PCR; TCRdb's copy has only in-frame clones and lacks some. The table has 130,000 or so clones, more than 75% seen once. The sequencing sample was made of PBMCs. These receptor sequences come from a man between 18 and 29 years old in good health and CMV-seropositive.

This clone was picked up one time. The rearrangement links TRBV15 to TRBJ2-6; 7 positions agree with TRBD2. Germline V gives CDR1 LNHNV, CDR2 YYDKDF (reference sequence). The trim removed 5 bases at V and 3 bases at J, leaving 7 bases unmatched. CDR3 length equals 16 residues. The CDR3 DNA reads as TGTGCCACCAGCGGCCCAGCGGGGAGTGGGGCCAACGTCCTGACTTTC. Its protein product is CATSGPAGSGANVLTF.

The chain links TRBV27 to TRBJ1-4; D is uncertain. The CDR3 has 14 amino acids. V lost 3 bases, J lost 0 bases, and 5 bases lay in between. The germline gives CDR1 MNHEY, CDR2 SMNVEV (reference sequence). The CDR3 DNA reads TGTGCCAGCAGTTTCGGTGCAACTAATGAAAAACTGTTTTTT. Amino acid sequence: CASSFGATNEKLFF.

V gene TRBV7-9 combines with J gene TRBJ1-1; D may be TRBD1 (5 bases). Trimming pared 3 bases from V and 2 bases from J, leaving 13 bases between. This CDR3 is 15 amino acids long. CDR1 is SEHNR and CDR2 is FQNEAQ in the germline V gene (reference sequence). In DNA, the CDR3 is TGTGCCAGCAGCTTCCAACAGGACACTAACACTGAAGCTTTCTTT. Amino acids: CASSFQQDTNTEAFF.

CDR3 protein: CASRSDSYNEQFF. The CDR3 DNA follows: TGTGCCAGCCGCTCAGACTCCTACAATGAGCAGTTCTTC. V usage is TRBV14 and J usage is TRBJ2-1; D is uncertain. This CDR3 has 13 amino acids. The V and J ends lost 8 bases and 0 bases respectively, with 8 bases between them. The germline CDR1 and CDR2 sequences are SGHDN and FVKESK.

The chain couples TRBV28 to TRBJ2-6, with D unclear. Germline CDR1 reads MDHEN; CDR2 reads SYDVKM. Trimming shortened V by 4 bases and J by 10 bases, and 17 bases separated the two germline ends. The CDR3 extends over 15 amino acids. The CDR3 region is CASSSILVSPNVLTF. The DNA for the CDR3 is TGTGCCAGCAGTTCTATATTGGTATCCCCAAACGTCCTGACTTTC. Based on the CDR3 plus reference TRBV28 and TRBJ2-6, the full variable domain is DVKVTQSSRYLVKRTGEKVFLECVQDMDHENMFWYRQDPGLGLRLIYFSYDVKMKEKGDIPEGYSVSREKKERFSLILESASTNQTSMYLCASSSILVSPNVLTFGAGSRLTVL.

The chain joins TRBV6-5 to TRBJ2-2, with 7 bases that match TRBD2. The V segment lost 4 bases and the J segment 0 bases; nucleotides outside the gene matches: 5. This CDR3 has 16 residues. From germline, CDR1 is MNHEY and CDR2 SVGAGI. The CDR3 sequence: CASSSLGGPNTGELFF. The DNA of the CDR3 is TGTGCCAGCAGTTCCTTGGGAGGGCCGAACACCGGGGAGCTGTTTTTT.

This chain connects TRBV19 to TRBJ2-5; 7 bases agree with TRBD1. This CDR3 region has 14 residues. The germline gives CDR1 LNHDA, CDR2 SQIVND (reference sequence). V was clipped by 4 bases and J by 1 base; unmatched bases: 3. The CDR3 DNA reads as TGTGCCAGTAGTAGACAGGGTCCCCAAGAGACCCAGTACTTC. This codes for CASSRQGPQETQYF.

This chain joins TRBV7-8 and TRBJ2-7; D not certain. The CDR3 consists of 13 residues. The V and J ends lost 7 bases and 0 bases respectively, with 10 bases between them. Germline values: CDR1 SGHVS, CDR2 FQNEAQ. DNA for the CDR3: TGTGCCAGCACCAAGTACGGCTCCTACGAGCAGTACTTC. This sequence encodes CASTKYGSYEQYF.

This rearrangement joins TRBV6-5 to TRBJ1-3, with D perhaps TRBD1 (6 bases). Per the germline V gene, CDR1 is MNHEY and CDR2 is SVGAGI. CDR3 length: 14 amino acids. V was pared by 7 bases and J by 1 base, with 11 bases between. The CDR3 sequence is CASNPGTSGNTIYF. The CDR3, as DNA: TGTGCCAGCAACCCTGGGACATCTGGAAACACCATATATTTT.

This clone was picked up one time. The genes are TRBV5-4 and TRBJ2-7, with 9 bases identical to TRBD1. V lost 4 bases to trimming and J lost 3 bases; unmatched junction nucleotides: 5. Germline CDR1 reads SGHNT; CDR2 reads YYREEE (reference sequence). CDR3 length: 14 amino acids. The CDR3 coding sequence is TGTGCCAGCAGCACCGGACAGGGGATCTACGAGCAGTACTTC. Its protein product is CASSTGQGIYEQYF.

The rearrangement uses TRBV19 and TRBJ2-5, with a weak D call TRBD1 (6 bases). The CDR3 length is 13 residues. V lost 6 bases, J lost 2 bases, and 10 bases lay in between. The V gene's germline CDR1 is LNHDA and CDR2 SQIVND (reference sequence). CDR3 bases: TGTGCCAGTAGCTCACAGGGACAAGAGACCCAGTACTTC. Protein: CASSSQGQETQYF.

The chain has TRBV27 and TRBJ1-2, with 10 bases matching TRBD1. CDR1 MNHEY and CDR2 SMNVEV come from the germline V gene (reference sequence). The CDR3 runs 16 residues. V gave up 7 bases and J gave up 5 bases; unmatched junction bases: 13. The CDR3, as DNA: TGTGCCAGCAATGACAGGGGGCCTGACCCTAGGTATGGCTACACCTTC. Translated, it gives CASNDRGPDPRYGYTF.

Only a few counts were recorded for this clone. The rearrangement uses TRBV19 and TRBJ2-2, with 7 nucleotides matching TRBD1. The V gene end was trimmed by 6 bases and the J gene end by 3 bases; junction bases not matched to a gene: 13. Germline loops: CDR1 LNHDA, CDR2 SQIVND (reference sequence). CDR3 length equals 17 residues. CDR3 in DNA: TGTGCCAGTAGCCCACAGGGGTTAGGACGAGACACCGGGGAGCTGTTTTTT. Its translation: CASSPQGLGRDTGELFF.

The chain has TRBV6-5 and TRBJ2-7; maybe TRBD1 (6 bases). The V end lost 2 bases, the J end lost 5 bases, and 16 bases lay between the germline ends. Germline V lookup: CDR1 MNHEY, CDR2 SVGAGI. This CDR3 is built from 15 residues. The CDR3 nucleotides are TGTGCCAGCAGTTACCTTGGGGGCAGGGGCGACGAGCAGTACTTC. Translated, it gives CASSYLGGRGDEQYF.

The rearrangement joins TRBV7-2 to TRBJ1-1; 10 positions match TRBD1. Germline lookup yields CDR1 SGHTA and CDR2 FQGNSA. The CDR3 runs to 15 residues. Germline trimming cut 3 bases from V and 3 bases from J; bases unmatched to any gene: 4. The CDR3 spells CASSFSDRGHTEAFF. Written as DNA, the CDR3 is TGTGCCAGCAGCTTTTCCGACAGGGGGCACACTGAAGCTTTCTTT.

As regards this clone: Germline is not matched at one junction end, which may reflect a read error. The V and J genes are TRBV11-3 and TRBJ2-2; 7 bases fit TRBD2. This CDR3 comprises 15 residues. The germline V gene encodes CDR1 SGHNT and CDR2 YENEEA. The chain's CDR3 is CASSLSGMNAGELFF. As DNA, the CDR3 is TGTGCCAGCAGCTTAAGCGGGATGAACGCCGGGGAGCTGTTTTTT.

This clone was observed a single time. V gene TRBV19 combines with J gene TRBJ1-2, with 9 bases fitting TRBD1. Unmatched junction bases numbered 3, after V lost 6 bases and J lost 1 base. Germline loops: CDR1 LNHDA, CDR2 SQIVND (reference sequence). This CDR3 comprises 14 residues. The CDR3: CASRTGGLNYGYTF. CDR3 nucleotides: TGTGCCAGTAGGACAGGGGGTCTTAACTATGGCTACACCTTC.

V and J are TRBV27 and TRBJ2-7; 8 nucleotides match TRBD1. J lost 4 bases, V lost 4 bases, and 9 bases had no gene match. The CDR3 runs to 15 residues. The V gene's germline CDR1 is MNHEY and CDR2 SMNVEV (reference sequence). The CDR3 coding sequence is TGTGCCAGCAGTTCCAGGACAGGGTTGGGTTACGAGCAGTACTTC. As protein: CASSSRTGLGYEQYF.

J is TRBJ2-1 and V is TRBV15; 8 bases fit TRBD1. CDR1 is LNHNV, CDR2 YYDKDF, per germline (reference sequence). J was trimmed by 8 bases and V by 4 bases; bases with no gene match: 4. This CDR3 spans 13 amino acids. CDR3 coding DNA: TGTGCCACCAGCATGACAGGGGTCGATGAGCAGTTCTTC. As protein: CATSMTGVDEQFF.

J is TRBJ1-4 and V is TRBV25-1, with 11 bases aligning to TRBD1. Germline V lookup: CDR1 MGHDK, CDR2 SYGVNS. This CDR3 is 16 amino acids long. Trimming at V came to 0 bases and at J to 10 bases, leaving 7 bases not matched to a gene. The CDR3 loop reads CASSEYGGQGAGKLFF. The CDR3 nucleotides are TGTGCCAGCAGTGAATATGGAGGACAGGGGGCAGGAAAACTGTTTTTT.

The rearrangement links TRBV27 to TRBJ2-6, with D perhaps matching TRBD1 (6 bases). Looked up from germline, CDR1 is MNHEY and CDR2 is SMNVEV (reference sequence). Trimming cost V 6 bases and J 3 bases, with 15 bases left between them. The CDR3 totals 16 residues. CDR3 loop: CASSPPGARGANVLTF. CDR3 bases: TGTGCCAGCAGCCCGCCAGGGGCTCGTGGGGCCAACGTCCTGACTTTC. The complete variable domain, with remaining parts taken from reference TRBV27 and TRBJ2-6, reads EAQVTQNPRYLITVTGKKLTVTCSQNMNHEYMSWYRQDPGLGLRQIYYSMNVEVTDKGDVPEGYKVSRKEKRNFPLILESPSPNQTSLYFCASSPPGARGANVLTFGAGSRLTVL.

This clone was found once. This chain links TRBV5-1 with TRBJ2-1; the match to TRBD2 covers 12 bases. The length of the CDR3 is 15 residues. Germline-derived CDR1 and CDR2 are SGHRS and YFSETQ. The ends lost 4 bases at V and 3 bases at J; junction bases unmatched: 2. The CDR3 DNA is TGCGCCAGCAGCCAGACTAGCGGGAGCTACAATGAGCAGTTCTTC. It encodes CASSQTSGSYNEQFF. The variable domain in full, completed from reference TRBV5-1 and TRBJ2-1, reads KAGVTQTPRYLIKTRGQQVTLSCSPISGHRSVSWYQQTPGQGLQFLFEYFSETQRNKGNFPGRFSGRQFSNSRSEMNVSTLELGDSALYLCASSQTSGSYNEQFFGPGTRLTVL.